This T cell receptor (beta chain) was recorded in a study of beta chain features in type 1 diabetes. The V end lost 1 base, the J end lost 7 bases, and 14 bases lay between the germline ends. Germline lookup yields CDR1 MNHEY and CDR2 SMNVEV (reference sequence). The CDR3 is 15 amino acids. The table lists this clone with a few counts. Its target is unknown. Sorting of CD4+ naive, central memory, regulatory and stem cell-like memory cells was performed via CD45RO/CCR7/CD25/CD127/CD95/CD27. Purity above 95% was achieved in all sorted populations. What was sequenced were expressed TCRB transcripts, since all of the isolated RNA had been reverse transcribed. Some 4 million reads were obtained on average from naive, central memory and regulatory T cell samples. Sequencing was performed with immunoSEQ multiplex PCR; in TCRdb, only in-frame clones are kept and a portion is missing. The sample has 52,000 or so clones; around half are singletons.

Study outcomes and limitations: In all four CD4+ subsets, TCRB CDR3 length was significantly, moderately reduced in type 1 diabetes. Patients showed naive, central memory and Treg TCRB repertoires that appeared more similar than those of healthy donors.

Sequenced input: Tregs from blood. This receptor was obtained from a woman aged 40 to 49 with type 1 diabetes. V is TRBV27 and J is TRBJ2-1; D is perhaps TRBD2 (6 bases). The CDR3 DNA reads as TGTGCCAGCAGTTTATTTATCGGGAGAGTTAATGAGCAGTTCTTC. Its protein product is CASSLFIGRVNEQFF.